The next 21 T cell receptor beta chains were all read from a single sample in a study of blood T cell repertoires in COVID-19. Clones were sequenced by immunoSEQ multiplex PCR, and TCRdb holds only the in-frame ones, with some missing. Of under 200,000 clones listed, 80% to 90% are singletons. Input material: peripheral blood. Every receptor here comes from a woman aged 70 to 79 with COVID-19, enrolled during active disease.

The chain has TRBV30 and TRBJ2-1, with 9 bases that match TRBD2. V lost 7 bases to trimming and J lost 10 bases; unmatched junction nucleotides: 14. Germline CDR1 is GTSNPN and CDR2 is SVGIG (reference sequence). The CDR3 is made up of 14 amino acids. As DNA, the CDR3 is TGTGCCTACAAGGGACTAGCCTACACGGGGGAGCAGTTCTTC. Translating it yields CAYKGLAYTGEQFF.

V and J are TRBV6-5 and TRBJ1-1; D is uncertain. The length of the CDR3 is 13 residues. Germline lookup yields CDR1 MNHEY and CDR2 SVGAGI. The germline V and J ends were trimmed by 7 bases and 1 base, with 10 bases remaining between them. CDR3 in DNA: TGTGCCAGCATGGGTCAGCGGAACACTGAAGCTTTCTTT. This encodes CASMGQRNTEAFF.

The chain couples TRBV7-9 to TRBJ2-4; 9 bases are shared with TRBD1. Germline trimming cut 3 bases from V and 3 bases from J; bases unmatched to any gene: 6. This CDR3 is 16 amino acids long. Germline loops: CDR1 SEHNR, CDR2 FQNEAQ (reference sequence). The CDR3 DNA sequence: TGTGCCAGCAGCTTTCGGACGACAGGGGGCAAAAACATTCAGTACTTC. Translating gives CASSFRTTGGKNIQYF.

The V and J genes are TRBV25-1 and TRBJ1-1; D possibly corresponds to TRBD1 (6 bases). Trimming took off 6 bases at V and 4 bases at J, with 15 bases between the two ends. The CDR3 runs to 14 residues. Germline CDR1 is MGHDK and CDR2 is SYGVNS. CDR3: CASRKRAGATEAFF. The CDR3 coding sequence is TGTGCCAGCAGAAAAAGGGCAGGGGCCACTGAAGCTTTCTTT.

In DNA form, the CDR3 reads TGTGCCAGCGCTTCAGCGGGGGTGGTTCCAGATACGCAGTATTTT. Encoded protein: CASASAGVVPDTQYF. The chain couples TRBV28 to TRBJ2-3; 8 bases are a match to TRBD2. Per the germline V gene, CDR1 is MDHEN and CDR2 is SYDVKM. V dropped 8 bases and J dropped 4; count of bases not matched to a gene: 11. The CDR3 sequence is 15 residues long.

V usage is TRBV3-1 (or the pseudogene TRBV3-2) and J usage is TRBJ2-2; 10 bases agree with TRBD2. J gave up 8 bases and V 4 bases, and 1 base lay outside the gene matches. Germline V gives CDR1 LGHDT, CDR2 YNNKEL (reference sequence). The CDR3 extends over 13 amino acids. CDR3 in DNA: TGTGCCAGCAGCCCTAGCGGGGGTGGGGAGCTGTTTTTT. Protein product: CASSPSGGGELFF.

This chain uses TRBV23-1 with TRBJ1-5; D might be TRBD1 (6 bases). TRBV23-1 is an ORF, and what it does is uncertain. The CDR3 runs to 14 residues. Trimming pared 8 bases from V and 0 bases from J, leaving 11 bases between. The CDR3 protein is CASRQALSNQPQHF. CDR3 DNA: TGCGCCAGCCGACAGGCCCTTAGCAATCAGCCCCAGCATTTT.

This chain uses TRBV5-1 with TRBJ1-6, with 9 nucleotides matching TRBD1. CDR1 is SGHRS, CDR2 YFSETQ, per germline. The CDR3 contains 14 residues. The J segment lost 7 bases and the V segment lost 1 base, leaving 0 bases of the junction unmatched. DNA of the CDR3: TGCGCCAGCAGCTTGACAGGGGGCAATTCACCCCTCCACTTT. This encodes CASSLTGGNSPLHF.

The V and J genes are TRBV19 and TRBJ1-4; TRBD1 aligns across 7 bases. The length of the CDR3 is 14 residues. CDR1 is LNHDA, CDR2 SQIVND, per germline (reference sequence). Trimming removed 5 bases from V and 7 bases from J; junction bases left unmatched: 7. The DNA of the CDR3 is TGTGCCAGTAGTGACAGGGCAGTGAGTGAAAAACTGTTTTTT. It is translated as CASSDRAVSEKLFF.

CDR3 sequence: CAISEGTGGLDTQYF. The CDR3 bases are TGTGCCATCAGTGAAGGGACAGGGGGCCTCGATACGCAGTATTTT. The chain uses TRBV10-3 and TRBJ2-3, with 12 positions matching TRBD1. The CDR3 length is 15 residues. The ends lost 3 bases at V and 6 bases at J; junction bases unmatched: 4. CDR1 and CDR2 from the germline V gene are ENHRY and SYGVKD.

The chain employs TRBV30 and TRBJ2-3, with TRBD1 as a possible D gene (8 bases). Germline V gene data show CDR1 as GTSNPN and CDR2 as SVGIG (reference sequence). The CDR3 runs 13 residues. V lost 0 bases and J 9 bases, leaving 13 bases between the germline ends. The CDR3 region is CAWSVLQGGTQYF. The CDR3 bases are TGTGCCTGGAGTGTCTTACAGGGGGGGACGCAGTATTTT.

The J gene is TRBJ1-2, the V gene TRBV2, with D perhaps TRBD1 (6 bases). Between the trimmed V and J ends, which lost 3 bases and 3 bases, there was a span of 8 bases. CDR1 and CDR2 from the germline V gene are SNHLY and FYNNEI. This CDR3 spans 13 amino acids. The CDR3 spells CASSETGYYGYTF. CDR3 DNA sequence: TGTGCCAGCAGTGAGACAGGCTACTATGGCTACACCTTC.

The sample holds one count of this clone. The DNA for the CDR3 is TGTGCCAGCAGATCCGGACTAATTCGGTCACCCCTCCACTTT. This codes for CASRSGLIRSPLHF. V and J are TRBV27 and TRBJ1-6, with unresolved D. Germline CDR1 is MNHEY and CDR2 is SMNVEV (reference sequence). The ends were cut back, 6 bases at V and 10 bases at J, with 16 bases in the middle. This CDR3 is built from 14 residues.

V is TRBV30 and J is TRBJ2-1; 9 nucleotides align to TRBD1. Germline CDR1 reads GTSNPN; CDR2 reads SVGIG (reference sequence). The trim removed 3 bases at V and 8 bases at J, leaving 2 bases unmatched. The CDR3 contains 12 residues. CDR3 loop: CAWRDRGHEQFF. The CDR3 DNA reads TGTGCCTGGAGGGACAGGGGCCATGAGCAGTTCTTC.

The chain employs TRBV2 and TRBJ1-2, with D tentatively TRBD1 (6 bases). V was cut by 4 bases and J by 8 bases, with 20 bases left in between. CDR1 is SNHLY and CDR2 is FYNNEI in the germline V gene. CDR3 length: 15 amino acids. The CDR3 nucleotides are TGTGCCAGCAGTGCTAACAGGGTTAGAGGCGGCGGCTACACCTTC. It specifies CASSANRVRGGGYTF.

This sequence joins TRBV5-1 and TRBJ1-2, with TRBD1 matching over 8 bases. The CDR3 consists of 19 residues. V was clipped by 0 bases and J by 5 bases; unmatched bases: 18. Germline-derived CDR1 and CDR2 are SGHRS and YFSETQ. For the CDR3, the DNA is TGCGCCAGCAGCTTGGTGGCTTTAGGGACAGGCCGTTTTAGTTATGGCTACACCTTC. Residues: CASSLVALGTGRFSYGYTF.

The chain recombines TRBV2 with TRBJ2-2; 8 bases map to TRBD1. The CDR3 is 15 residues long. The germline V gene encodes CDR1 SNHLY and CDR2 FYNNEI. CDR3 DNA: TGTGCACAGGGGGGCGCAATTACGAACACCGGGGAGCTGTTTTTT. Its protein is CAQGGAITNTGELFF.

CDR3 region: CASSSPRVEAFF. The CDR3 coding sequence is TGTGCCAGCAGCTCGCCCAGGGTTGAAGCTTTCTTT. The chain uses TRBV5-4 and TRBJ1-1; D perhaps matches TRBD1 (5 bases). The V end lost 3 bases, the J end lost 7 bases, and 10 bases lay between the germline ends. This CDR3 comprises 12 residues. Germline V gene sequence: CDR1 SGHNT, CDR2 YYREEE (reference sequence).

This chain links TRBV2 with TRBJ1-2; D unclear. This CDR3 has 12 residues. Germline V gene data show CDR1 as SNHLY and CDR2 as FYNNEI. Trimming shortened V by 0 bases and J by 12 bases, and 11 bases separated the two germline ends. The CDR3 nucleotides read TGTGCCAGCAGTGAAGCGCCGGTTTCTGACACCTTC. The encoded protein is CASSEAPVSDTF.

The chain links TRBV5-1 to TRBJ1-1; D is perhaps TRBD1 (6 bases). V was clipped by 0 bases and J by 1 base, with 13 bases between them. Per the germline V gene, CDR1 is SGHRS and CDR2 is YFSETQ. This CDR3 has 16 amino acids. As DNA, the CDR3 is TGCGCCAGCAGCTTGGGTGACAGGATTAGGAACACTGAAGCTTTCTTT. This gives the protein CASSLGDRIRNTEAFF.

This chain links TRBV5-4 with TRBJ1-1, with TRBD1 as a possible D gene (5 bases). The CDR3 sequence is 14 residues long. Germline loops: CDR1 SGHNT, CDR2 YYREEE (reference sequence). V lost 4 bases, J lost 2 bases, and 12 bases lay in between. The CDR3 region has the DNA TGTGCCAGCAGCCGGGCGGACATCAACACTGAAGCTTTCTTT. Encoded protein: CASSRADINTEAFF.